The T cell receptor (beta chain) under discussion was sequenced for a study of blood T cell repertoires in COVID-19. Profiling relied on immunoSEQ multiplex PCR, and the TCRdb table lists in-frame clones only, not all of them. Among 140,000 to 150,000 clones, approximately 80% were seen once, and the ten largest hold 10% to 13%. In germline, CDR1 is SGHNT, CDR2 YENEEA. V was pared by 6 bases and J by 3 bases, with 12 bases of the junction left unmatched. The CDR3 contains 16 residues. This sequence joins TRBV11-3 and TRBJ2-7; TRBD1 agrees at 9 bases. This receptor was identified in a man aged 55 to 70 with active or convalescent COVID-19. Source material: peripheral blood. The CDR3 here is CASSHFWDRESYEQYF. The DNA for the CDR3 is TGTGCCAGCAGTCATTTCTGGGACAGGGAAAGCTACGAGCAGTACTTC.